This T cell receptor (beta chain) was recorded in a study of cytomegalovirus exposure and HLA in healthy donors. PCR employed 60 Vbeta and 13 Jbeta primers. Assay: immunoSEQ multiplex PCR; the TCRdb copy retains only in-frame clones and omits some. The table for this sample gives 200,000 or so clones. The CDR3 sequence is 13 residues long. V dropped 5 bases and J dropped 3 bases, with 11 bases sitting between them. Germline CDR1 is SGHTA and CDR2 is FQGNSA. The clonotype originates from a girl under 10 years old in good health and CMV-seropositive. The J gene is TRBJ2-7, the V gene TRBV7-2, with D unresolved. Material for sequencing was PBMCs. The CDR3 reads CASSVGSSYEQYF. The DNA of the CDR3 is TGTGCCAGCAGCGTAGGGTCTAGCTACGAGCAGTACTTC.